The clone carrying this T cell receptor (beta chain) came up many times. Its cognate antigen is unknown. This specimen belongs to a study of breast tumors, draining lymph nodes, adjacent tissues. TCRdb redid the calling of the multiplex PCR reads with MiXCR, one entry per CDR3 protein. The sample has 20,000 or so distinct CDR3 sequences, roughly 30% seen once. The study's findings and limits: Compared with basal-like, luminal-like tumors shared significantly more repertoire with nontumor tissue. Most tumor T cells seemingly derive from lymph node, then expand in tumor. Tumors had less TCR diversity than lymph nodes, more than nontumor tissue.

CDR3 length: 16 residues. V lost 4 bases, J lost 5 bases, and 18 bases lay in between. Germline CDR1 is SGHTA and CDR2 is FQGNSA. This chain joins TRBV7-2 and TRBJ2-1; no firm D call. This receptor was obtained from a female donor with breast cancer. Some clones in this sample may be carry-over from other donors' samples. The specimen sequenced was breast tumor tissue. The CDR3 protein is CASSSWGSPVNNEQFF. The CDR3 DNA reads TGTGCCAGCAGCTCCTGGGGAAGCCCGGTTAACAATGAGCAGTTCTTC.